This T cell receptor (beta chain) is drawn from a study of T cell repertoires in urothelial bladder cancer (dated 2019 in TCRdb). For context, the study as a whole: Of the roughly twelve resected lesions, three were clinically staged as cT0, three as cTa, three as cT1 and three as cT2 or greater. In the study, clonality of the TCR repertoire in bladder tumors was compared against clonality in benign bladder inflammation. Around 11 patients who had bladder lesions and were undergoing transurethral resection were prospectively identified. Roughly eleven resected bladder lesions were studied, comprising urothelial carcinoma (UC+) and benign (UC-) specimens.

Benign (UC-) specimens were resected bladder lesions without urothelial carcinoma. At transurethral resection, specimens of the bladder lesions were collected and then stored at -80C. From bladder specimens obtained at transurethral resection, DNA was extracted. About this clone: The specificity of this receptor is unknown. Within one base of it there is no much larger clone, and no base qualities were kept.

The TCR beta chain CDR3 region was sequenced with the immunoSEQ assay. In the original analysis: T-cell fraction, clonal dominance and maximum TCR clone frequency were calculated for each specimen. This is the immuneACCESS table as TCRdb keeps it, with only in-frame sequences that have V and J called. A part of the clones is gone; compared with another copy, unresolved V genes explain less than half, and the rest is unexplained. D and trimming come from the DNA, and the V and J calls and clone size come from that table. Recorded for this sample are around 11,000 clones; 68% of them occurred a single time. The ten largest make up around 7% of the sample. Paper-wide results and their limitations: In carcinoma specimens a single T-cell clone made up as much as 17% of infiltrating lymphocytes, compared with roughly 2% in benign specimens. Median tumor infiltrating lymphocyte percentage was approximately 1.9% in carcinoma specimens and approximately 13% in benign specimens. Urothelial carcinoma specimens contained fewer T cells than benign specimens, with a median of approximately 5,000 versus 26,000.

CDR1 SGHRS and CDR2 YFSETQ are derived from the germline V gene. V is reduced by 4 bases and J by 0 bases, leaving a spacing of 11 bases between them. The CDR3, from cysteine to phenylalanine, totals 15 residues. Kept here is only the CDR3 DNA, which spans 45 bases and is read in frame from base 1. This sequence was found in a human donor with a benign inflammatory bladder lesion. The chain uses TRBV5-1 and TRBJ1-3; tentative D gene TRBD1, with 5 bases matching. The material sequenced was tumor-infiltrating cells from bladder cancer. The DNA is TGCGCCAGCAGCCCCTTTACAGGCTCTGGAAACACCATATATTTT. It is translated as CASSPFTGSGNTIYF. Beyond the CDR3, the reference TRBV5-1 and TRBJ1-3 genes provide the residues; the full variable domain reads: KAGVTQTPRYLIKTRGQQVTLSCSPISGHRSVSWYQQTPGQGLQFLFEYFSETQRNKGNFPGRFSGRQFSNSRSEMNVSTLELGDSALYLCASSPFTGSGNTIYFGEGSWLTVV.